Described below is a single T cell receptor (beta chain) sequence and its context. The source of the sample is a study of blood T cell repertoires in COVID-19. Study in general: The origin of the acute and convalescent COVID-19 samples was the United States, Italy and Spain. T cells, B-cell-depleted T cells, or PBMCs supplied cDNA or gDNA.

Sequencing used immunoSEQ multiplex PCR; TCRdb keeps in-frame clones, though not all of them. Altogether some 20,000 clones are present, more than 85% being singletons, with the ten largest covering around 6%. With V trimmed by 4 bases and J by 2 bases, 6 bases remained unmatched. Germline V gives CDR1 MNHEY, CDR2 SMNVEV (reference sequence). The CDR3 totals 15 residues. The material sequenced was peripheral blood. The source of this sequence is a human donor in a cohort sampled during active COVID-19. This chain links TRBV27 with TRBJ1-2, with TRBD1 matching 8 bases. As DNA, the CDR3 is TGTGCCAGCAGTTGGGACAGGACCCTGAACTATGGCTACACCTTC. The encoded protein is CASSWDRTLNYGYTF.